Below, 29 T cell receptor beta chains from the same sample are listed, as sequenced in a study of early T cells in non-severe SARS-CoV-2 infection. In TCRdb, the 5' RACE reads were re-called with MiXCR into one record per CDR3 protein. The top ten hold about 7% of the sample, which has 20,000 to 25,000 distinct CDR3 sequences, about 4.8% seen once. The specimen was whole blood. These receptors all stem from an adult who was a healthcare worker with PCR-confirmed SARS-CoV-2 infection or an uninfected control (not recorded which).

This clonotype was observed many times. The chain links TRBV18 to TRBJ2-1, with 7 bases that match TRBD1. The CDR3 is made up of 16 amino acids. V dropped 4 bases and J dropped 0; count of bases not matched to a gene: 6. Germline V gene lookup returns CDR1 KGHSH and CDR2 LQKENI. The CDR3 DNA reads TGTGCCAGCTCACTTCGGACAGGCAGCTCCTACAATGAGCAGTTCTTC. Translating gives CASSLRTGSSYNEQFF.

The rearrangement links TRBV7-6 to TRBJ2-6; D unresolved. Germline CDR1 and CDR2: SGHVS and FNYEAQ. V was shortened by 1 base and J by 2 bases, with 3 bases between the two germline ends. This CDR3 contains 14 residues. Written as DNA, the CDR3 is TGTGCCAGCAGCTTAGGGCCTGGGGCCAACGTCCTGACTTTC. Translating it yields CASSLGPGANVLTF.

This clonotype was seen ten or more times. V is TRBV18 and J is TRBJ1-2, with 9 nucleotides matching TRBD1. This CDR3 has 17 residues. The V and J ends lost 4 bases and 3 bases, in that order; junction bases with no gene match: 12. Germline-derived CDR1 and CDR2 are KGHSH and LQKENI. The CDR3 DNA is TGTGCCAGCTCACTCACACGTACACAGGGGGCAGACTATGGCTACACCTTC. Translating gives CASSLTRTQGADYGYTF.

This clonotype was seen ten or more times. The chain has TRBV2 and TRBJ2-7, with 11 bases that match TRBD2. The CDR3 length is 15 residues. V was pared by 6 bases and J by 0 bases, with 4 bases of the junction left unmatched. Germline-derived CDR1 and CDR2 are SNHLY and FYNNEI. CDR3 sequence reads: CASSASGGHSYEQYF. The CDR3 DNA follows: TGTGCCAGCAGCGCTAGCGGGGGGCACTCCTACGAGCAGTACTTC.

The chain combines TRBV9 with TRBJ1-1; 10 bases map to TRBD1. The CDR3 totals 15 residues. In germline, CDR1 is SGDLS, CDR2 YYNGEE. With 2 bases clipped from V and 1 base from J, the junction kept 2 bases outside the gene matches. The CDR3 nucleotides are TGTGCCAGCAGCGTGGGGACAGGGGAGAACACTGAAGCTTTCTTT. The encoded protein is CASSVGTGENTEAFF.

This clonotype was detected ten times or more. CDR3 region: CASSKECGGGPRKYEQYF. The DNA of the CDR3 is TGTGCCAGCAGCAAAGAATGTGGGGGAGGGCCAAGGAAGTACGAGCAGTACTTC. The chain is built from TRBV21-1 and TRBJ2-7; the table's D call of TRBD2 was not tested on the DNA. TRBV21-1 constitutes a pseudogene. This CDR3 spans 18 amino acids.

This clonotype was seen ten or more times. The chain is built from TRBV7-9 and TRBJ2-3; 13 positions match TRBD2. The CDR3 has 16 residues. Unmatched junction bases numbered 8, after V lost 5 bases and J lost 6 bases. Germline CDR1 SEHNR, CDR2 FQNEAQ (reference sequence). CDR3 sequence reads: CASSPQGLAGSDTQYF. CDR3 coding DNA: TGTGCCAGCAGCCCTCAGGGACTAGCGGGGTCGGATACGCAGTATTTT.

This clonotype was detected many times. This rearrangement joins TRBV12-3 or TRBV12-4 to TRBJ1-2; no clear D gene. The CDR3 is 13 amino acids. Trimming shortened V by 3 bases and J by 2 bases, and 7 bases separated the two germline ends. The CDR3 DNA is TGTGCCAGCAGTTTGGGGATGAACTATGGCTACACCTTC. Translation gives CASSLGMNYGYTF.

The chain uses TRBV18 and TRBJ1-1; D unresolved. Trimming took off 6 bases at V and 0 bases at J, with 8 bases between the two ends. This CDR3 is 13 amino acids long. Germline values: CDR1 KGHSH, CDR2 LQKENI. The CDR3 spells CASSLDLNTEAFF. DNA of the CDR3: TGTGCCAGCTCCTTGGACTTGAACACTGAAGCTTTCTTT.

This clonotype was picked up a small number of times. One end of the junction varies from germline; a read error may be responsible. V and J are TRBV7-7 and TRBJ2-2, with unresolved D. The CDR3 totals 11 residues. Germline V gene data show CDR1 as SSHAT and CDR2 as FNYEAQ (reference sequence). In nucleotides, the CDR3 is TGTGCTAGCAGCAACCACGGGGAGCTGTTTTTT. Translating it yields CASSNHGELFF.

This clonotype was picked up many times. This rearrangement joins TRBV7-9 to TRBJ1-1; tentative D call: TRBD1 (5 bases). From germline, CDR1 is SEHNR and CDR2 FQNEAQ (reference sequence). V lost 3 bases to trimming and J lost 4 bases, with 15 bases between them. CDR3 length: 15 amino acids. Here the CDR3 reads CASSFGRQITTEAFF. CDR3 nucleotides: TGTGCCAGCAGCTTCGGAAGACAGATCACCACTGAAGCTTTCTTT.

This clonotype appeared many times. This sequence joins TRBV14 and TRBJ1-1; tentatively, D is TRBD1 (6 bases). With 2 bases removed from V and 6 bases from J, the gap between germline ends came to 13 bases. Looked up from germline, CDR1 is SGHDN and CDR2 is FVKESK. The CDR3 length is 14 residues. This CDR3 reads CASSQQGRLSEAFF. CDR3 coding DNA: TGTGCCAGCAGCCAACAGGGGCGTCTTTCTGAAGCTTTCTTT.

This clonotype was counted at least ten times. The chain uses TRBV7-9 and TRBJ2-4; no definite D call. The length of the CDR3 is 16 residues. Germline CDR1 reads SEHNR; CDR2 reads FQNEAQ (reference sequence). The V end lost 1 base, the J end lost 0 bases, and 10 bases lay between the germline ends. In DNA, the CDR3 is TGTGCCAGCAGCTTAGACCACACTTTAGCCAAAAACATTCAGTACTTC. Its translation: CASSLDHTLAKNIQYF.

This clonotype has a handful of counts. This chain uses TRBV20-1 with TRBJ2-1; D may be TRBD2 (6 bases). V was cut by 5 bases and J by 9 bases, with 14 bases left in between. The germline gives CDR1 DFQATT, CDR2 SNEGSKA (reference sequence). This CDR3 has 12 amino acids. The chain's CDR3 is CSAPRLEGEQFF. The CDR3 DNA is TGCAGTGCTCCTCGACTAGAAGGTGAGCAGTTCTTC.

By its share, this clonotype is medium-sized (0.01 to 0.1%). The chain recombines TRBV7-9 with TRBJ2-7; tentatively, D is TRBD2 (6 bases). The germline V gene has CDR1 SEHNR and CDR2 FQNEAQ (reference sequence). V lost 1 base, J lost 0 bases, and 10 bases lay in between. The CDR3 is made up of 15 amino acids. CDR3 DNA sequence: TGTGCCAGCAGCTTAGGAGGAGGGTTCTCCTACGAGCAGTACTTC. This gives the protein CASSLGGGFSYEQYF.

The V and J genes are TRBV13 and TRBJ1-3; TRBD1 is a possible D gene (5 bases). Trimming removed 5 bases at V and 3 bases at J, with 14 bases between. The CDR3 is made up of 15 amino acids. Germline V gives CDR1 PRHDT, CDR2 FYEKMQ (reference sequence). The CDR3 here is CASSPNRDRGNTIYF. DNA for the CDR3: TGTGCCAGCAGCCCCAATCGGGACCGTGGAAACACCATATATTTT.

This clonotype was recorded at least ten times. The rearrangement links TRBV7-9 to TRBJ1-4; 8 bases agree with TRBD1. Trimming removed 3 bases from V and 7 bases from J; junction bases left unmatched: 4. Germline CDR1 SEHNR, CDR2 FQNEAQ (reference sequence). This CDR3 region has 14 residues. Here the CDR3 DNA reads TGTGCCAGCAGCTTGAGGACAGGGAGTGAAAAACTGTTTTTT. Its protein product is CASSLRTGSEKLFF.

In its sample, this clonotype was seen a few times. V and J are TRBV5-1 and TRBJ1-1; D call uncertain. This CDR3 is built from 14 residues. Germline V gene sequence: CDR1 SGHRS, CDR2 YFSETQ. V lost 0 bases, J lost 0 bases, and 6 bases lay in between. The CDR3 DNA is TGCGCCAGCAGCTTGGGGACGGTGAACACTGAAGCTTTCTTT. Protein: CASSLGTVNTEAFF.

This clonotype was observed a few times. The V gene is TRBV11-1, the J gene TRBJ2-1; D gene unclear. There are 15 residues in the CDR3. The V end lost 0 bases, the J end lost 8 bases, and 14 bases lay between the germline ends. Germline V gives CDR1 SGHAT, CDR2 FQDESV (reference sequence). CDR3 in amino acids: CASSLASRTQYEQFF. The CDR3, as DNA: TGTGCCAGCAGCTTAGCTTCCAGGACCCAGTATGAGCAGTTCTTC.

CDR3 nucleotide sequence: TGTGCCAGCATCCGAGGGACTCATTTGAACACCGGGGAGCTGTTTTTT. Protein product: CASIRGTHLNTGELFF. This chain uses TRBV6-5 with TRBJ2-2, with D possibly TRBD2 on 6 matching bases. The CDR3 is made up of 16 amino acids. Trimming pared 7 bases from V and 1 base from J, leaving 16 bases between. Germline values: CDR1 MNHEY, CDR2 SVGAGI.

This clonotype has at least ten counts. The chain joins TRBV20-1 to TRBJ2-1, with 9 nucleotides matching TRBD2. Germline values: CDR1 DFQATT, CDR2 SNEGSKA (reference sequence). This CDR3 has 14 amino acids. The V gene end was trimmed by 5 bases and the J gene end by 2 bases; junction bases not matched to a gene: 4. The CDR3 reads CSAQGLATYNEQFF. CDR3 in DNA: TGCAGTGCTCAGGGACTAGCCACCTACAATGAGCAGTTCTTC.

The V and J genes are TRBV20-1 and TRBJ2-1; TRBD2 might be the D (6 bases). The germline V and J ends were trimmed by 3 bases and 0 bases, with 12 bases remaining between them. Germline values: CDR1 DFQATT, CDR2 SNEGSKA (reference sequence). The CDR3 runs to 15 residues. DNA for the CDR3: TGCAGTGCTAGGAGTGGGGGGAGCTCCTACAATGAGCAGTTCTTC. It yields the protein CSARSGGSSYNEQFF.

The chain has TRBV5-1 and TRBJ1-4; D is unclear. The V end lost 0 bases, the J end lost 4 bases, and 10 bases lay between the germline ends. In germline, CDR1 is SGHRS, CDR2 YFSETQ. This CDR3 has 15 amino acids. Here the CDR3 DNA reads TGCGCCAGCAGCTTGGAGTTTAGGATTAATGAAAAACTGTTTTTT. This codes for CASSLEFRINEKLFF.

This clonotype was found many times. This chain uses TRBV3-1 with TRBJ1-1; D remains ambiguous. The ends were cut back, 3 bases at V and 8 bases at J, with 13 bases in the middle. Germline values: CDR1 LGHDT, CDR2 YNNKEL (reference sequence). CDR3 length: 13 residues. The CDR3 sequence is CASSHLSPLEAFF. CDR3 DNA sequence: TGTGCCAGCAGCCATCTCAGTCCACTCGAAGCTTTCTTT.

This clonotype came up many times. This CDR3 reads CASSPWTSGSEETQYF. CDR3 nucleotides: TGTGCCAGCAGTCCCTGGACTAGCGGGAGCGAAGAGACCCAGTACTTC. This sequence joins TRBV6-5 and TRBJ2-5; TRBD2 matches 13 bases. Germline V gives CDR1 MNHEY, CDR2 SVGAGI. The CDR3 loop spans 16 amino acids. Trimming cost V 5 bases and J 3 bases; bases outside gene matches: 6.

The rearrangement links TRBV3-1 to TRBJ2-7, with D possibly matching TRBD1 (6 bases). The length of the CDR3 is 15 residues. Germline V gene lookup returns CDR1 LGHDT and CDR2 YNNKEL (reference sequence). V dropped 2 bases and J dropped 3 bases, with 14 bases sitting between them. The CDR3 sequence is CASSQTVRGFYEQYF. The CDR3, as DNA: TGTGCCAGCAGCCAAACCGTCAGGGGCTTCTACGAGCAGTACTTC.

The rearrangement links TRBV2 to TRBJ2-1; TRBD2 matches at 7 bases. Germline values: CDR1 SNHLY, CDR2 FYNNEI. The CDR3 length is 17 residues. V lost 0 bases and J lost 7; bases outside the gene matches: 12. The DNA for the CDR3 is TGTGCCAGCAGTGAAGCGCGGGGAGAGAGACTAGCAAATGAGCAGTTCTTC. It yields the protein CASSEARGERLANEQFF.

This clonotype appeared many times. This chain links TRBV2 with TRBJ2-2, with TRBD1 matching 9 bases. Per germline, CDR1 SNHLY and CDR2 FYNNEI. CDR3 size: 15 residues. Trimming cost V 5 bases and J 4 bases; bases outside gene matches: 5. CDR3 DNA sequence: TGTGCCAGCAGTTTGGACAGGGGCGGCACCGGGGAGCTGTTTTTT. Protein product: CASSLDRGGTGELFF.

A few counts support this clonotype. One end of the junction varies from germline; a read error may be responsible. The CDR3 nucleotides are TGTGCCAGCGGTTACTCGGGACTAGCGGCGACCGCATACCAAGAGACCCAGTACTTC. Translation gives CASGYSGLAATAYQETQYF. The J gene is TRBJ2-5, the V gene TRBV6-6; TRBD2 aligns across 11 bases. The CDR3 contains 19 residues. Germline assignment: CDR1 MNHNY and CDR2 SVGAGI (reference sequence).